Described below is a single TCR beta chain sequence and its context. These data originate in a study of siplizumab effects on memory and regulatory T cells. This CDR3 comprises 15 residues. Trimming removed 4 bases from V and 8 bases from J; junction bases left unmatched: 12. Germline V gives CDR1 PRHDT, CDR2 FYEKMQ (reference sequence). Produced via immunoSEQ multiplex PCR; TCRdb's table is partial and in-frame only. The profile covers roughly 100,000 clones, with approximately 94% appearing a single time and 5.5% to 7.5% taken by the ten largest. This TCR derives from a human donor in good health. The V and J genes are TRBV13 and TRBJ1-2, with 8 bases identical to TRBD1. The specimen was CD8+ T cells sorted from blood. The CDR3 reads CASSSTNWGQDGYTF. The CDR3 region has the DNA TGTGCCAGCAGCTCAACAAATTGGGGACAGGACGGCTACACCTTC.